This T cell receptor (beta chain) was obtained from a study of identical twins. The study's findings and limits: There was more out-of-frame TCR alpha sharing in monozygotic twins than models estimated.

Trimming pared 0 bases from V and 5 bases from J, leaving 8 bases between. CDR1 is SGHTA and CDR2 is FQGNSA in the germline V gene. The CDR3 length is 13 residues. This clonotype was observed a handful of times. The antigen is not known. With template switching, a universal primer site was added, and the cDNA carried unique molecular identifiers. MiXCR was run by TCRdb on the 5' RACE reads, yielding one entry per CDR3 protein. The sample yields fewer than 350,000 distinct CDR3 sequences, roughly 8.6% seen once. This same sample was also taken into another study, of yellow fever vaccine responses in identical twins. That source notes: A vaccine T cell response that seemed partly convergent and partly personalized was reported in twins.

The sequence came from a woman younger than 35 in good health. This chain uses TRBV7-2 with TRBJ2-7; tentative D call: TRBD1 (6 bases). Sequencing input: memory (CD45RO+) T cells sorted from blood. This chain's CDR3 is CASSLAYRDEQYV. DNA of the CDR3: TGTGCCAGCAGCTTAGCGTACAGGGACGAGCAGTACGTC.